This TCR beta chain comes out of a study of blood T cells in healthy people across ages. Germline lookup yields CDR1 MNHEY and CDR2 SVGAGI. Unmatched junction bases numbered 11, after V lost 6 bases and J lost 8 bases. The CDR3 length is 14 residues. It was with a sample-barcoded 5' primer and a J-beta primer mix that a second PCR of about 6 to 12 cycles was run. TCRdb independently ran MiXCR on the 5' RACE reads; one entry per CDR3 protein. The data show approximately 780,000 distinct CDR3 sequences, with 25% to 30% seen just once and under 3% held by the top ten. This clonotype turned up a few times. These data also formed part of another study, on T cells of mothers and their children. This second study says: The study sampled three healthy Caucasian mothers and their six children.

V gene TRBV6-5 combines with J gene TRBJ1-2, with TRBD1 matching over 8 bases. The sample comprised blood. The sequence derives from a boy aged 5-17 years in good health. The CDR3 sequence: CASSRDRGRRGYTF. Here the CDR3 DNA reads TGTGCCAGCAGCCGAGACAGGGGAAGAAGGGGCTACACCTTC.